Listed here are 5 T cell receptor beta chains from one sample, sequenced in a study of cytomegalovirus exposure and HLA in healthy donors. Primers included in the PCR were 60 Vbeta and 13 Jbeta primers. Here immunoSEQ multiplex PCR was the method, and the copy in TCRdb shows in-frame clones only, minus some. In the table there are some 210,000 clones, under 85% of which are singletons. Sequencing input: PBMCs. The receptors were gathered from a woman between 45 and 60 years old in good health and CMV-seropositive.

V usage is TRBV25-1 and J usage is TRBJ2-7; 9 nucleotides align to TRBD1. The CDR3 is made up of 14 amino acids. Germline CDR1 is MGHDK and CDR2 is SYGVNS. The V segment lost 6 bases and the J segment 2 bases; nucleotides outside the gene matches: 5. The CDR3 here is CASSDRGSPYEQYF. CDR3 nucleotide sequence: TGTGCCAGCAGCGACAGGGGGTCCCCCTACGAGCAGTACTTC.

This CDR3 is CASSPGGGGSYNEQFF. In DNA form, the CDR3 reads TGCGCCAGCAGCCCCGGCGGGGGCGGCTCCTACAATGAGCAGTTCTTC. The chain combines TRBV5-1 with TRBJ2-1, with D tentatively TRBD2 (7 bases). The CDR3 totals 16 residues. V was pared by 4 bases and J by 0 bases, with 14 bases between. Looked up from germline, CDR1 is SGHRS and CDR2 is YFSETQ.

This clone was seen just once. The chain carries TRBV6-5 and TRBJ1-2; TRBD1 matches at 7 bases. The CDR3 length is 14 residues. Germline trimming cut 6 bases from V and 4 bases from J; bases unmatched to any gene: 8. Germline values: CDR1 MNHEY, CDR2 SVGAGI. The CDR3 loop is CASRTGTVPYGYTF. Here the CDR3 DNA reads TGTGCCAGCAGGACCGGGACAGTCCCCTATGGCTACACCTTC.

The CDR3 nucleotides read TGTGCCAGCAGCCAGGACAGGGGCGAGCAGTACTTC. Protein sequence: CASSQDRGEQYF. The genes are TRBV7-9 and TRBJ2-7, with 9 bases matching TRBD1. Unmatched junction bases numbered 2, after V lost 5 bases and J lost 6 bases. The CDR3 totals 12 residues. CDR1 and CDR2 from the germline V gene are SEHNR and FQNEAQ (reference sequence).

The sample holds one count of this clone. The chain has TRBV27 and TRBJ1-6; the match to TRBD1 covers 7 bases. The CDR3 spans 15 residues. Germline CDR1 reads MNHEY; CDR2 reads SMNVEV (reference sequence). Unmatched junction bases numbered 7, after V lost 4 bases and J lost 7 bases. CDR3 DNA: TGTGCCAGCAGTTCTAGATACAGGGGAAATTCACCCCTCCACTTT. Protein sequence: CASSSRYRGNSPLHF.